A selection of T cell receptor beta chains follows, all from one sample in a study of identical twins. A single record per CDR3 protein comes from TCRdb applying MiXCR to the 5' RACE reads. The table shows 500,000 to 550,000 distinct CDR3 sequences, with approximately 22% occurring only once. These data also formed part of another study, on T cells expressing NK-cell markers.

Material for sequencing was CD4+ T cells sorted from blood. The receptors come from a woman younger than 35 in good health. Each CDR3 is given with its conserved first and last residue. A D gene is named only where the DNA matches it firmly. Size is omitted from some rows. Given values are once, few, many or a class for expanded clones.

j_call	clone_size	d_call	v_call	cdr3_nt	cdr3_aa
TRBJ1-5	.	.	TRBV12-3/TRBV12-4	TGTGCCAGCAGATGGAAGGGTCAGCCCCAGCATTTT	CASRWKGQPQHF
TRBJ1-4	few	.	TRBV12-3/TRBV12-4	TGTGCCAGCAGTCGGACAACGGGAGAAAAACTGTTTTTT	CASSRTTGEKLFF
TRBJ1-1	many	TRBD1	TRBV6-5	TGTGCCAGCAGTCGGACAGGGGGCGCAAGGGCTGAAGCTTTCTTT	CASSRTGGARAEAFF
TRBJ1-1	few	.	TRBV6-5	TGTGCCAGCAGTTACTCGATAGAAAGACCGACTTTCTTT	CASSYSIERPTFF
TRBJ2-1	few	TRBD2	TRBV12-3/TRBV12-4	TGTGCCAGCAGAACCCGGACTAGCGGGAGCACCTACAATGAGCAGTTCTTC	CASRTRTSGSTYNEQFF
TRBJ2-1	few	.	TRBV4-2	TGTGCCAGCAGCCAAGTCGGGCATGAGCAGTTCTTC	CASSQVGHEQFF
TRBJ2-6	.	.	TRBV29-1	TGCAGCGTTGAAGAACAGGAAAGCTCTGGGGCCAACGTCCTGACTTTC	CSVEEQESSGANVLTF
TRBJ2-7	few	.	TRBV18	TGTGCCAGCTCGCTAAGCGCCGACGAGCAGTACTTC	CASSLSADEQYF
TRBJ1-2	few	.	TRBV20-1	TGCAGTGTTTCGATGGAGGAGGGGAACTATGGCTACACCTTC	CSVSMEEGNYGYTF
TRBJ2-7	few	.	TRBV20-1	TGCAGTGCTACCCTCACAGGGCCCGAGCAGTACTTC	CSATLTGPEQYF
TRBJ2-1	.	TRBD2	TRBV5-1	TGCGCCAGCAGCTTGCCGTCTAGCGGCAATGAGCAGTTCTTC	CASSLPSSGNEQFF
TRBJ2-7	few	TRBD2	TRBV29-1	TGCAGCGTTGAAACTAGCGGGAGATACGAGCAGTACTTC	CSVETSGRYEQYF
TRBJ1-2	.	TRBD1	TRBV7-9	TGTGCCAGCAGCTTAAGGGGGCCATTC	CASSLRGPF
TRBJ2-7	once	.	TRBV6-1	TGTGCCAGCAGTCGCGGCGTGCGACAGTCGATTTACGAGCAGTACTTC	CASSRGVRQSIYEQYF
TRBJ1-2	.	TRBD1	TRBV29-1	TGCAGCGTCGGGGAGTGGACAGGCCTCAATGGCTACACCTTC	CSVGEWTGLNGYTF
TRBJ2-3	.	.	TRBV20-1	TGCAGTGCTTCATCCCCGGCAGATACGCAGTATTTT	CSASSPADTQYF
TRBJ1-1	.	.	TRBV7-9	TGTGCCACCACCTCCGAGGGATTGGGGGAAGCTTTCTTT	CATTSEGLGEAFF
TRBJ2-1	many	.	TRBV7-2	TGTGCCAGCAGCAAGGCGGCCCGAAACAATGAGCAGTTCTTC	CASSKAARNNEQFF